This T cell receptor (beta chain) was identified during a study of CD8+ T cells in alopecia areata. Treatment here: oral pan-JAK inhibitor, 5-10 mg twice daily. Overall study findings and caveats: Mice showed TCR sharing more clearly than patients did, possibly owing to HLA.

Trimming cost V 5 bases and J 3 bases, with 10 bases left between them. The CDR3 loop spans 13 amino acids. Germline V lookup: CDR1 MNHEY, CDR2 SMNVEV (reference sequence). cDNA prepared by RNA extraction and subsequent reverse transcription served as the template for sequencing. Here immunoSEQ multiplex PCR was the method, and the copy in TCRdb shows in-frame clones only, minus some. In the table there are roughly 250,000 clones, about 60% of which are singletons. Worth noting for this clone: Its specificity is not known.

The specimen was CD4+ T cells sorted from blood, collected at week 52, from a patient treated with tofacitinib. The TCR originated in a human donor with alopecia areata. The chain combines TRBV27 with TRBJ1-2, with a weak D call TRBD1 (5 bases). The CDR3 DNA reads as TGTGCCAGCAGTCCGGGACTCTACTATGGCTACACCTTC. Translating gives CASSPGLYYGYTF.